This T cell receptor beta chain was identified during a study of early T cells in non-severe SARS-CoV-2 infection. The wider study: The sequenced material was bulk RNA from unsorted whole blood, and its chains were unpaired.

This clonotype was seen repeatedly, ten times or more. The antigen remains undetermined. Study findings and constraints: Anti-spike CD8 specificities were favored by VDJdb matching, whose results missed private and CD4 specificities.

Trimming pared 2 bases from V and 2 bases from J, leaving 9 bases between. CDR3 size: 15 residues. Per germline, CDR1 MNHEY and CDR2 SVGAGI. Individual cDNA molecules were tagged with unique molecular identifiers. TCRdb re-derived calls from the 5' RACE reads in MiXCR, one entry per CDR3 protein. The data hold 60,000 to 75,000 distinct CDR3 sequences, with 12% observed a single time. This chain connects TRBV6-5 to TRBJ2-2; no clear D. Sequencing input: whole blood. This TCR was recovered from an adult who was a healthcare worker with PCR-confirmed SARS-CoV-2 infection or an uninfected control (not recorded which). CDR3 sequence (DNA): TGTGCCAGCAGTTACGGGCAGACTAACACCGGGGAGCTGTTTTTT. The encoded protein is CASSYGQTNTGELFF.